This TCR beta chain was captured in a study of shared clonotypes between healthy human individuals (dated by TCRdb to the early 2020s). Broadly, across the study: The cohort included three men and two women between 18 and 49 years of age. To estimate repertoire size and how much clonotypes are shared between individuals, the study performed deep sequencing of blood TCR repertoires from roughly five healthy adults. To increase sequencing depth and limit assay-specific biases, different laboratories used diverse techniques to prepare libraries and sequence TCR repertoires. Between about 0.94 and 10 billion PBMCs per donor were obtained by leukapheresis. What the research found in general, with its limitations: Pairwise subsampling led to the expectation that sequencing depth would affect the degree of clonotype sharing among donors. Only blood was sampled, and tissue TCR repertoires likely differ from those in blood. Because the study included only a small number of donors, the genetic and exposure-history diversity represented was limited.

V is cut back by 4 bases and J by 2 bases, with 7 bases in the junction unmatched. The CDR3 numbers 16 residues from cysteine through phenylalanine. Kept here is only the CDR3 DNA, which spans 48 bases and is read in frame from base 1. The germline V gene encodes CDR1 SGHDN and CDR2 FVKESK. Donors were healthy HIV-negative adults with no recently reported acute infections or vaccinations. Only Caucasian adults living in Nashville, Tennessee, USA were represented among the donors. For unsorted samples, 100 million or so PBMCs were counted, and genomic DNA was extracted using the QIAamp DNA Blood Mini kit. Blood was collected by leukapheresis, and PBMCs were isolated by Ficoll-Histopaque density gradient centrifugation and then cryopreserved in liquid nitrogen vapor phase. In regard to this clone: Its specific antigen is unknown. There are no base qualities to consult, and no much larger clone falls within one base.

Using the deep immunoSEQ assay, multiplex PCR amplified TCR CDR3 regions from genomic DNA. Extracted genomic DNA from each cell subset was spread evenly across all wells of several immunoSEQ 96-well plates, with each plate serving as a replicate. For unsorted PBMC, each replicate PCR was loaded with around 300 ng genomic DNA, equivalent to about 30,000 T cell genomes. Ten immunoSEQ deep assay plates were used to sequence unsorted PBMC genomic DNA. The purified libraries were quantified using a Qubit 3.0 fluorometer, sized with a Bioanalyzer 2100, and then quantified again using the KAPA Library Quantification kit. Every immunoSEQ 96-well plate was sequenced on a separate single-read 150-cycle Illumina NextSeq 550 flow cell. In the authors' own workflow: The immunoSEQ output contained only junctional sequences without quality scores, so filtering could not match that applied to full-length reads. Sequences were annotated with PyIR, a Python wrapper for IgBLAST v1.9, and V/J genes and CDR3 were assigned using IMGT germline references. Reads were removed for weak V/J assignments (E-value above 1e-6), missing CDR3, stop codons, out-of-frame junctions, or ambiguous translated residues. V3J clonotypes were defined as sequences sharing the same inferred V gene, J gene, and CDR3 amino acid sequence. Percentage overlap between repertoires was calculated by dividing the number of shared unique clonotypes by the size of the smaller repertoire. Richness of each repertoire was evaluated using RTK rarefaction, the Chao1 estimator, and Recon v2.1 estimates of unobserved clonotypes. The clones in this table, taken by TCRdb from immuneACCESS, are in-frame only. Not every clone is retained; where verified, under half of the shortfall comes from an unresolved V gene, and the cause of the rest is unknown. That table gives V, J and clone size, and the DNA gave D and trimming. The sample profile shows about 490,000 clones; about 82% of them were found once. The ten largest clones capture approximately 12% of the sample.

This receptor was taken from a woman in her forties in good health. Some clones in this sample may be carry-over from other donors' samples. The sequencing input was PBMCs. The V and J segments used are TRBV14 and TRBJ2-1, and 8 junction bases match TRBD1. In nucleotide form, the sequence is TGTGCCAGCAGCCCCCGGACAGGGCGAACCTACAATGAGCAGTTCTTC. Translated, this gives CASSPRTGRTYNEQFF.